This T cell receptor (beta chain) was recovered during a study of blood T cell repertoires in COVID-19. Study overall: The analysed material was cDNA or gDNA that came from T cells, B-cell-depleted T cells, or PBMCs.

Using immunoSEQ multiplex PCR, the repertoire was profiled, and TCRdb retains in-frame clones only, with some absent. The data hold about 190,000 clones, with 84% observed a single time. Germline V gene data show CDR1 as SNHLY and CDR2 as FYNNEI. This CDR3 region has 13 residues. Trimming took 10 bases from V and 1 from J, leaving 10 bases between them. The receptor comes from a human donor in a cohort sampled during active COVID-19. The sample consisted of peripheral blood. The chain links TRBV2 to TRBJ1-4; D call uncertain. CDR3 DNA: TGTGCCACGGGGAGCAGAACTAATGAAAAACTGTTTTTT. As protein: CATGSRTNEKLFF.